Presented here are 9 T cell receptor beta chains from one specimen sequenced in a study of blood T cell repertoires in COVID-19. Assay: immunoSEQ multiplex PCR; the TCRdb copy retains only in-frame clones and omits some. The sample shows 200,000 to 250,000 clones, around 90% of them seen only once. Sequenced input: peripheral blood. The receptors were sampled from a man younger than 40 with acute or convalescent COVID-19.

J is TRBJ2-1 and V is TRBV6-6, with 7 bases that match TRBD2. Germline lookup yields CDR1 MNHNY and CDR2 SVGAGI (reference sequence). There are 16 residues in the CDR3. Trimming removed 5 bases from V and 1 base from J; junction bases left unmatched: 8. CDR3 protein: CASSTTRGSSYNEQFF. CDR3 coding DNA: TGTGCCAGCAGTACCACCCGCGGGAGTTCCTACAATGAGCAGTTCTTC.

The chain links TRBV6-6 to TRBJ2-7; 7 positions agree with TRBD2. The V and J ends lost 5 bases and 0 bases, in that order; junction bases with no gene match: 4. The CDR3 has 14 residues. Germline assignment: CDR1 MNHNY and CDR2 SVGAGI (reference sequence). The CDR3 coding sequence is TGTGCCAGCAGTCGGACTAGTAGCTCCTACGAGCAGTACTTC. Its translation: CASSRTSSSYEQYF.

This clone was seen only once. The rearrangement links TRBV2 to TRBJ1-4; 8 bases fit TRBD1. CDR3 size: 15 residues. Unmatched junction bases numbered 10, after V lost 5 bases and J lost 8 bases. CDR1 is SNHLY and CDR2 is FYNNEI in the germline V gene. The CDR3 sequence: CASSIPDRVKEKLFF. Here the CDR3 DNA reads TGTGCCAGCAGTATACCGGACAGGGTAAAAGAAAAACTGTTTTTT.

This clone was picked up one time. This rearrangement joins TRBV19 to TRBJ1-2; tentatively, D is TRBD1 (5 bases). Between the trimmed V and J ends, which lost 4 bases and 4 bases, there was a span of 16 bases. The CDR3 spans 15 residues. Per germline, CDR1 LNHDA and CDR2 SQIVND (reference sequence). CDR3 sequence: CASSTRGGVGYGYTF. CDR3 DNA sequence: TGTGCCAGTAGTACCCGGGGAGGGGTAGGCTATGGCTACACCTTC.

The chain combines TRBV3-1 (or the pseudogene TRBV3-2) with TRBJ2-1; weak D call: TRBD2 (6 bases). This CDR3 region has 13 residues. Germline V gene sequence: CDR1 LGHDT, CDR2 YNNKEL (reference sequence). V was cut by 10 bases and J by 7 bases, with 17 bases left in between. CDR3 protein: CATRWGGGNEQFF. DNA of the CDR3: TGTGCCACCCGATGGGGAGGAGGGAATGAGCAGTTCTTC.

The chain uses TRBV28 and TRBJ1-4, with TRBD1 identical over 7 bases. The germline CDR1 and CDR2 sequences are MDHEN and SYDVKM. V lost 11 bases, J lost 2 bases, and 5 bases stayed unmatched. The CDR3 has 13 amino acids. CDR3 region: CAHARGTNEKLFF. CDR3 nucleotide sequence: TGTGCCCATGCCAGGGGGACTAATGAAAAACTGTTTTTT.

V and J are TRBV10-1 and TRBJ2-1; D remains unclear. The CDR3 runs to 14 residues. V lost 3 bases, J lost 3 bases, and 9 bases lay in between. Germline CDR1 WNHNN, CDR2 SYGVQD (reference sequence). The CDR3 DNA reads TGCGCCAGCAGTGAATACTCAAACTACAATGAGCAGTTCTTC. It encodes CASSEYSNYNEQFF.

The chain links TRBV29-1 to TRBJ2-5, with D tentatively TRBD1 (6 bases). Germline V gene data show CDR1 as SQVTM and CDR2 as ANQGSEA. V was cut by 5 bases and J by 5 bases, with 12 bases left in between. The CDR3 is made up of 12 amino acids. The CDR3 spells CSVPQGRETQYF. In DNA form, the CDR3 reads TGCAGCGTTCCACAGGGTCGTGAGACCCAGTACTTC. The whole variable domain, filled in from reference TRBV29-1 and TRBJ2-5, reads SAVISQKPSRDICQRGTSLTIQCQVDSQVTMMFWYRQQPGQSLTLIATANQGSEATYESGFVIDKFPISRPNLTFSTLTVSNMSPEDSSIYLCSVPQGRETQYFGPGTRLLVL.

This chain links TRBV19 with TRBJ1-6; D is perhaps TRBD1 (5 bases). The germline gives CDR1 LNHDA, CDR2 SQIVND (reference sequence). Trimming removed 4 bases from V and 7 bases from J, with 8 bases in between. The CDR3 totals 13 residues. This CDR3 reads CASSNRMNSPLHF. CDR3 in DNA: TGTGCCAGTAGTAACAGGATGAATTCACCCCTCCACTTT.